The next 8 T cell receptor beta chains were all read from a single sample in a study of CD8+ T cells in alopecia areata (dated by TCRdb to the late 2010s). Library preparation used the immunoSEQ multiplex PCR assay. RNA was extracted from all samples and reverse transcribed into cDNA, which served as template for TCR sequencing. Entries here come from immuneACCESS through TCRdb and include only in-frame sequences with V and J called. Some clones fail to appear in such tables; in the studies checked, an unresolved V gene covers under half of the shortfall, and the cause of the remainder is unknown. This sample holds approximately 280,000 clones; 55% to 70% were observed only once. The leading ten clones occupy approximately 1.7% of the sample. The intended sense of this specimen's time point label: around 22 weeks on oral tofacitinib. The sample's treatment or condition label is to be understood as: oral pan-JAK inhibitor, 5-10 mg twice daily.

Sample: CD4+ T cells sorted from blood, taken at week 24, from a patient treated with tofacitinib. The receptors stem from a human donor with alopecia areata.

In this sample, this clone turned up a few times. Distinct nucleotide sequences in the sample also encode this CDR3. The chain carries TRBV30 and TRBJ2-3; D is unclear. The CDR3 is made up of 12 amino acids. The germline gives CDR1 GTSNPN, CDR2 SVGIG (reference sequence). V shed 0 bases and J shed 4 bases, with 5 bases lying between them. The CDR3 DNA is TGTGCCTGGAGTGTTGCGGCAGATACGCAGTATTTT. It translates to CAWSVAADTQYF.

The chain links TRBV2 to TRBJ1-1; perhaps TRBD1 as D (6 bases). CDR3 length: 14 residues. Looked up from germline, CDR1 is SNHLY and CDR2 is FYNNEI. V was pared by 6 bases and J by 1 base, with 12 bases between. CDR3 DNA sequence: TGTGCCAGCAGCTTGACAGGTCAGAACACTGAAGCTTTCTTT. This sequence encodes CASSLTGQNTEAFF. The entire variable domain, with the rest obtained from reference TRBV2 and TRBJ1-1, is as follows: EPEVTQTPSHQVTQMGQEVILRCVPISNHLYFYWYRQILGQKVEFLVSFYNNEISEKSEIFDDQFSVERPDGSNFTLKIRSTKLEDSAMYFCASSLTGQNTEAFFGQGTRLTVV.

This clone was recorded a few times. V usage is TRBV6-1 and J usage is TRBJ2-7; TRBD2 matches 8 bases. The CDR3 extends over 12 amino acids. V shed 7 bases, J shed 3 bases, and the junction held 2 bases outside the gene matches. Per germline, CDR1 MNHNS and CDR2 SASEGT. In nucleotides, the CDR3 is TGTGCCAGCACCGGGGGGGTCTACGAGCAGTACTTC. Translated, it gives CASTGGVYEQYF.

There are a few counts of this clone. The genes are TRBV30 and TRBJ1-3, with D hard to call. Germline CDR1 reads GTSNPN; CDR2 reads SVGIG (reference sequence). Trimming shortened V by 1 base and J by 1 base, and 8 bases separated the two germline ends. The CDR3 consists of 14 residues. The CDR3 is CAWSATLSGNTIYF. The CDR3 nucleotides read TGTGCCTGGAGTGCAACATTATCTGGAAACACCATATATTTT.

This sequence joins TRBV5-1 and TRBJ2-1; TRBD1 is a possible D gene (6 bases). Germline V lookup: CDR1 SGHRS, CDR2 YFSETQ. The CDR3 length is 16 residues. The V end was cut by 6 bases, the J end by 8 bases, with 24 bases between. The CDR3 bases are TGCGCCAGCACCCTGGGGGCAGGGACCGTTTTCGATGAGCAGTTCTTC. This translates into CASTLGAGTVFDEQFF.

This clone came up a few times. This chain joins TRBV14 and TRBJ2-2; the D is unclear. Germline assignment: CDR1 SGHDN and CDR2 FVKESK. V was trimmed by 5 bases and J by 7 bases, leaving 20 bases between them. This CDR3 contains 16 residues. The CDR3 reads CASSSQTADVSGELFF. DNA for the CDR3: TGTGCCAGCAGCTCCCAGACCGCAGATGTTAGCGGGGAGCTGTTTTTT.

This clone was detected a few times. This chain uses TRBV7-9 with TRBJ2-1; D gene ambiguous. CDR1 SEHNR and CDR2 FQNEAQ come from the germline V gene (reference sequence). Trimming stripped 2 bases from V and 4 bases from J, with 9 bases between. CDR3 length: 14 amino acids. The CDR3 nucleotides read TGTGCCAGCAGCTTACCTACACCGTACAATGAGCAGTTCTTC. Translation: CASSLPTPYNEQFF.

Here the CDR3 reads CAIRNTGGHEQYF. The DNA of the CDR3 is TGTGCCATCAGGAATACAGGGGGCCACGAGCAGTACTTC. The rearrangement links TRBV10-3 to TRBJ2-7; 9 bases agree with TRBD1. Germline CDR1 ENHRY, CDR2 SYGVKD. CDR3 length equals 13 residues. V shed 6 bases, J shed 5 bases, and the junction held 5 bases outside the gene matches.